The 24 T cell receptor beta chains below come from one sample, sequenced in a study of immune evolution from preneoplasia to lung adenocarcinoma. Clones were sequenced by immunoSEQ multiplex PCR, and TCRdb holds only the in-frame ones, with some missing. Of 35,000 or so clones detected, 74% appear once; the ten largest clones hold around 6.1%. The sample consisted of FFPE invasive lung adenocarcinoma tissue. All receptors come from a person between 55 and 69 years old with lung adenocarcinoma.

This clone was seen more than once but under ten times. This chain links TRBV2 with TRBJ2-5; 10 bases align to TRBD2. The ends lost 4 bases at V and 7 bases at J; junction bases unmatched: 12. CDR1 is SNHLY and CDR2 is FYNNEI in the germline V gene. The CDR3 length is 16 residues. In DNA, the CDR3 is TGTGCCAGCAGTGCGCAAAGGACTAGCGGTAGGGGGACCCAGTACTTC. Amino acid sequence: CASSAQRTSGRGTQYF.

The CDR3 DNA sequence: TGTGCCAGCAGTGAATGGGACAGCAGGGAAAAACTGTTTTTT. This codes for CASSEWDSREKLFF. The rearrangement links TRBV25-1 to TRBJ1-4, with 7 positions matching TRBD1. The J segment lost 8 bases and the V segment lost 1 base, leaving 4 bases of the junction unmatched. Germline values: CDR1 MGHDK, CDR2 SYGVNS. The CDR3 runs 14 residues.

V is TRBV6-6 and J is TRBJ2-7; 9 positions agree with TRBD1. The CDR3 contains 16 residues. The V gene's germline CDR1 is MNHNY and CDR2 SVGAGI (reference sequence). Trimming removed 6 bases from V and 7 bases from J; junction bases left unmatched: 16. CDR3 residues: CASSSNPGQGVREQYF. For the CDR3, the DNA is TGTGCCAGCAGCTCAAATCCGGGACAGGGAGTACGAGAGCAGTACTTC.

The chain recombines TRBV18 with TRBJ2-7, with 9 nucleotides matching TRBD1. With V trimmed by 4 bases and J by 7 bases, 11 bases remained unmatched. CDR1 is KGHSH, CDR2 LQKENI, per germline. The length of the CDR3 is 15 residues. The CDR3 nucleotides are TGTGCCAGCTCACAGAGGACAGGGGTTTTAGAAGAGCAGTACTTC. It codes for CASSQRTGVLEEQYF. Drawing the rest from reference TRBV18 and TRBJ2-7, the complete variable domain is NAGVMQNPRHLVRRRGQEARLRCSPMKGHSHVYWYRQLPEEGLKFMVYLQKENIIDESGMPKERFSAEFPKEGPSILRIQQVVRGDSAAYFCASSQRTGVLEEQYFGPGTRLTVT.

This chain connects TRBV18 to TRBJ1-2, with a weak D call TRBD1 (6 bases). This CDR3 is built from 11 residues. V was trimmed by 3 bases and J by 9 bases, leaving 8 bases between them. Looked up from germline, CDR1 is KGHSH and CDR2 is LQKENI. CDR3 sequence reads: CASSPGGRYTF. DNA of the CDR3: TGTGCCAGCTCACCCGGGGGCCGCTACACCTTC.

The rearrangement joins TRBV7-2 to TRBJ2-2; D is unclear. This CDR3 region has 13 residues. Germline lookup yields CDR1 SGHTA and CDR2 FQGNSA. The V end lost 3 bases, the J end lost 6 bases, and 8 bases lay between the germline ends. The CDR3 sequence: CASSLIHPGELFF. In DNA, the CDR3 is TGTGCCAGCAGCTTGATCCACCCCGGGGAGCTGTTTTTT.

CDR3 protein: CAWSAGVISVLTF. DNA of the CDR3: TGTGCCTGGAGTGCGGGAGTTATCAGCGTCCTGACTTTC. The chain couples TRBV30 to TRBJ2-6; D is possibly TRBD2 (6 bases). V was shortened by 1 base and J by 12 bases, with 13 bases between the two germline ends. The germline CDR1 and CDR2 sequences are GTSNPN and SVGIG (reference sequence). CDR3 size: 13 residues.

V and J are TRBV5-1 and TRBJ2-2; TRBD2 matches at 9 bases. J lost 7 bases, V lost 1 base, and 8 bases had no gene match. Germline V CDR1 and CDR2: SGHRS, YFSETQ. This CDR3 spans 16 amino acids. The CDR3 protein is CASSLSTSGPGGELFF. The CDR3 nucleotides are TGCGCCAGCAGCTTGAGTACTAGCGGGCCCGGCGGGGAGCTGTTTTTT.

The chain carries TRBV21-1 and TRBJ2-7. TRBV21-1 is noted as a pseudogene. This CDR3 is 14 amino acids long. Here the CDR3 DNA reads TGTGCCAGCAGCAAAGCCCGGCCTTCCTACGAGCAGTACTTC. This encodes CASSKARPSYEQYF.

This clone was seen just once. The chain uses TRBV23-1 and TRBJ1-3, with unresolved D. TRBV23-1 is designated an ORF whose function remains uncertain. The ends were cut back, 6 bases at V and 4 bases at J, with 13 bases in the middle. The CDR3 is 14 amino acids. CDR3 amino acids: CASSLKSRGNTIYF. As DNA, the CDR3 is TGCGCCAGCAGCCTCAAATCCAGGGGAAACACCATATATTTT.

CDR3: CASLDRRGDTQYF. The CDR3 DNA sequence: TGTGCCAGCCTCGACCGGCGAGGTGATACGCAGTATTTT. This chain joins TRBV6-1 and TRBJ2-3; D remains ambiguous. The V end lost 8 bases, the J end lost 6 bases, and 15 bases lay between the germline ends. Germline V gene data show CDR1 as MNHNS and CDR2 as SASEGT. The CDR3 extends over 13 amino acids.

The chain combines TRBV9 with TRBJ2-2; D ambiguous. The germline gives CDR1 SGDLS, CDR2 YYNGEE. V was cut by 4 bases and J by 2 bases, with 9 bases left in between. The CDR3 runs 14 residues. The DNA for the CDR3 is TGTGCCAGCAGCCCCCACTTAAACACCGGGGAGCTGTTTTTT. This codes for CASSPHLNTGELFF.

The V call is TRBV11-2, the J call TRBJ2-3, with D possibly matching TRBD1 (6 bases). Trimming shortened V by 3 bases and J by 12 bases, and 13 bases separated the two germline ends. Germline V lookup: CDR1 SGHAT, CDR2 FQNNGV. This CDR3 spans 12 amino acids. CDR3 nucleotides: TGTGCCAGCAGCTTGGCAGGGGCGTTCCAGTATTTT. Translation: CASSLAGAFQYF.

This rearrangement joins TRBV5-6 to TRBJ1-5; D is ambiguous. This CDR3 contains 14 residues. V was trimmed by 2 bases and J by 7 bases, leaving 13 bases between them. Germline V lookup: CDR1 SGHDT, CDR2 YYEEEE. Here the CDR3 reads CASSFQRADQPQHF. The CDR3 DNA reads TGTGCCAGCAGCTTCCAGAGGGCTGACCAGCCCCAGCATTTT.

The genes are TRBV11-2 and TRBJ2-7; the D is unclear. V dropped 4 bases and J dropped 5 bases, with 15 bases sitting between them. The CDR3 contains 14 residues. Per the germline V gene, CDR1 is SGHAT and CDR2 is FQNNGV. Written as DNA, the CDR3 is TGTGCCAGCAGCTCCCCGATGCAGTTGGACGAGCAGTACTTC. Encoded protein: CASSSPMQLDEQYF.

This clone has just a few counts. The rearrangement joins TRBV23-1 to TRBJ2-1; the D gene is possibly TRBD1 (7 bases). TRBV23-1 is labeled an ORF, and its function is uncertain. The length of the CDR3 is 18 residues. Trimming took off 5 bases at V and 1 base at J, with 21 bases between the two ends. CDR3 residues: CASSNRDSNRESYNEQFF. The CDR3 bases are TGCGCCAGCAGTAACCGGGACAGCAATCGGGAGTCCTACAATGAGCAGTTCTTC.

The genes are TRBV7-9 and TRBJ2-5; tentatively, D is TRBD1 (6 bases). This CDR3 comprises 14 residues. V lost 5 bases to trimming and J lost 1 base, with 11 bases between them. Germline V gene lookup returns CDR1 SEHNR and CDR2 FQNEAQ (reference sequence). CDR3 protein: CASSPRDIQETQYF. CDR3 DNA: TGTGCCAGCAGCCCGAGGGACATCCAAGAGACCCAGTACTTC.

The J gene is TRBJ1-5, the V gene TRBV27, with D hard to call. This CDR3 is 13 amino acids long. V was shortened by 2 bases and J by 6 bases, with 8 bases between the two germline ends. Germline loops: CDR1 MNHEY, CDR2 SMNVEV (reference sequence). The CDR3 loop is CASSLESGQPQHF. As DNA, the CDR3 is TGTGCCAGCAGTTTAGAATCGGGTCAGCCCCAGCATTTT.

This clone has a handful of counts. The rearrangement uses TRBV6-1 and TRBJ2-4, with 7 bases that match TRBD2. With V trimmed by 0 bases and J by 12 bases, 2 bases remained unmatched. This CDR3 contains 12 residues. Looked up from germline, CDR1 is MNHNS and CDR2 is SASEGT. For the CDR3, the DNA is TGTGCCAGCAGTGAAGCGGGAGGGACTCAGTACTTC. Protein: CASSEAGGTQYF.

This clone was seen once. J is TRBJ2-3 and V is TRBV5-6; 7 bases are shared with TRBD1. The V segment lost 2 bases and the J segment 1 base; nucleotides outside the gene matches: 4. The CDR3 is 15 residues long. The germline CDR1 and CDR2 sequences are SGHDT and YYEEEE. In DNA, the CDR3 is TGTGCCAGCAGCTTCGAGGGGGCTGGCACAGATACGCAGTATTTT. As protein: CASSFEGAGTDTQYF. The variable domain in full, completed from reference TRBV5-6 and TRBJ2-3, reads DAGVTQSPTHLIKTRGQQVTLRCSPKSGHDTVSWYQQALGQGPQFIFQYYEEEERQRGNFPDRFSGHQFPNYSSELNVNALLLGDSALYLCASSFEGAGTDTQYFGPGTRLTVL.

Only a few counts were recorded for this clone. V and J are TRBV7-2 and TRBJ1-3; 9 nucleotides line up with TRBD1. Germline V gene lookup returns CDR1 SGHTA and CDR2 FQGNSA. The CDR3 sequence is 16 residues long. Trimming cost V 1 base and J 2 bases; bases outside gene matches: 3. CDR3 region: CASSLVQGAAGNTIYF. The CDR3 DNA reads TGTGCCAGCAGCTTAGTACAGGGGGCAGCTGGAAACACCATATATTTT.

The chain has TRBV6-5 and TRBJ1-2; D possibly corresponds to TRBD1 (5 bases). Germline lookup yields CDR1 MNHEY and CDR2 SVGAGI. This CDR3 comprises 15 residues. The V end was cut by 7 bases, the J end by 2 bases, with 17 bases between. The CDR3 protein is CASNPGDSNNYGYTF. The CDR3 DNA reads TGTGCCAGCAACCCGGGAGACAGCAACAACTATGGCTACACCTTC.

The rearrangement joins TRBV5-1 to TRBJ2-3; possible D gene TRBD2, 6 bases. This CDR3 contains 15 residues. The V end lost 1 base, the J end lost 1 base, and 10 bases lay between the germline ends. Germline loops: CDR1 SGHRS, CDR2 YFSETQ. CDR3 sequence reads: CASSLIGGGTDTQYF. DNA for the CDR3: TGCGCCAGCAGCTTGATAGGCGGGGGCACAGATACGCAGTATTTT. The entire variable domain, with the rest obtained from reference TRBV5-1 and TRBJ2-3, is as follows: KAGVTQTPRYLIKTRGQQVTLSCSPISGHRSVSWYQQTPGQGLQFLFEYFSETQRNKGNFPGRFSGRQFSNSRSEMNVSTLELGDSALYLCASSLIGGGTDTQYFGPGTRLTVL.

The gene calls are TRBV7-9 and TRBJ1-1; maybe TRBD1 (5 bases). Germline CDR1 SEHNR, CDR2 FQNEAQ (reference sequence). V was clipped by 5 bases and J by 0 bases, with 13 bases between them. This CDR3 spans 15 amino acids. CDR3 coding DNA: TGTGCCAGCAGCCCCGGACGGGGGGTGAACACTGAAGCTTTCTTT. It yields the protein CASSPGRGVNTEAFF. Variable domain in full (rest from reference TRBV7-9 and TRBJ1-1): DTGVSQNPRHKITKRGQNVTFRCDPISEHNRLYWYRQTLGQGPEFLTYFQNEAQLEKSRLLSDRFSAERPKGSFSTLEIQRTEQGDSAMYLCASSPGRGVNTEAFFGQGTRLTVV.